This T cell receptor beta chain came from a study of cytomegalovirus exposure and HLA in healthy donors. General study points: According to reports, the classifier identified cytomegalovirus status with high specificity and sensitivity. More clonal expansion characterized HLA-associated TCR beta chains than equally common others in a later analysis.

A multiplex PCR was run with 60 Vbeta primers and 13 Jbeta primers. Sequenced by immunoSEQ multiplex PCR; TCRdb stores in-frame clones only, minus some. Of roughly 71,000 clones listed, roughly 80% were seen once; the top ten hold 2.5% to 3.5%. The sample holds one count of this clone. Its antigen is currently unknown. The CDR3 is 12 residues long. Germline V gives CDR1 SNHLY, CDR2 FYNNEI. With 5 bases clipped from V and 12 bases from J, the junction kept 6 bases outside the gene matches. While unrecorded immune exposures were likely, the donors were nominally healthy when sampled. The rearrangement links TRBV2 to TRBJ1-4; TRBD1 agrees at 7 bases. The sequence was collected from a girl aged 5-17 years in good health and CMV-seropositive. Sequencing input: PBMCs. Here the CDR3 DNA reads TGTGCCAGCAGTTCGTTCGACAGGGAACTGTTTTTT. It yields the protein CASSSFDRELFF.